This T cell receptor beta chain was profiled in a study of T cell changes during pregnancy in multiple sclerosis. Only in-frame clones appear in the TCRdb table, and some are missing; sequencing was by immunoSEQ multiplex PCR. The profile shows under 80,000 clones, over 80% of them singletons. The V and J ends lost 0 bases and 2 bases respectively, with 11 bases between them. Germline-derived CDR1 and CDR2 are MNHNY and SVGAGI (reference sequence). The CDR3 contains 15 residues. The sequenced sample was CD4+ T cells from peripheral blood mononuclear cells, obtained in the second trimester of pregnancy. This sequence originates from a female donor with multiple sclerosis, enrolled in a pregnancy study. V is TRBV6-6 and J is TRBJ2-7; a possible D gene is TRBD2 (5 bases). CDR3 loop: CASSYSGLGTYEQYF. The CDR3 nucleotides read TGTGCCAGCAGTTACTCTGGACTGGGAACCTACGAGCAGTACTTC.